This T cell receptor (beta chain) stems from a study of T cell responses to AZD1222 COVID-19 vaccine. This CDR3 is 13 amino acids long. V lost 2 bases, J lost 1 base, and 6 bases lay in between. Germline V gene data show CDR1 as KGHSH and CDR2 as LQKENI. Here immunoSEQ multiplex PCR was the method, and the copy in TCRdb shows in-frame clones only, minus some. The sample yields around 29,000 clones, 93% seen once. As regards this clone: Its target is not known.

Findings and caveats of the study: Two AZD1222 doses significantly raised spike-specific TCR breadth and depth over controls. Spike regions recognized by vaccine-associated CD4 TCRs spanned the protein, led by 160-218 and 743-854.

The specimen was peripheral blood, collected on day 0 of AZD1222 vaccination. The rearrangement links TRBV18 to TRBJ2-7; D remains ambiguous. The receptor's source is an adult in good health. The CDR3 DNA reads as TGTGCCAGCTCACCATTGGGGTCCTACGAGCAGTACTTC. This gives the protein CASSPLGSYEQYF.